The present TCR beta chain was sequenced within a study of control samples from healthy donors and cancer patients. The assay was immunoSEQ multiplex PCR, and TCRdb's table has in-frame clones only and misses some. The sample lists 85,000 to 90,000 clones, around 90% seen once, with about 9.5% in the top ten. Sequences were obtained from PBMCs. This TCR derives from a woman aged 45-65 years with colorectal cancer.

DNA of the CDR3: TGTGCCATCAGGGGGGAGGGCAATCAGCCCCAGCATTTT. Amino acids: CAIRGEGNQPQHF. J is TRBJ1-5 and V is TRBV10-3, with D tentatively TRBD1 (5 bases). This CDR3 has 13 residues. Trimming stripped 6 bases from V and 2 bases from J, with 8 bases between. CDR1 and CDR2 from the germline V gene are ENHRY and SYGVKD.